This TCR beta chain is drawn from a study of blood T cell repertoires in COVID-19. Across the whole study: Samples of COVID-19 (acute and convalescent) were obtained from the United States, Italy and Spain. T cells, B-cell-depleted T cells, or PBMCs supplied cDNA or gDNA.

Authors' methods: It was from reference gene primer amplification that nucleated cell counts were estimated. Using immunoSEQ multiplex PCR, the repertoire was profiled, and TCRdb retains in-frame clones only, with some absent. For V, J and clone size, that table is used; D and trimming come from the DNA. The table includes 100,000 to 150,000 clones, 70% to 80% detected once. As regards this clone: This sample includes further DNA sequences coding for the same CDR3.

This CDR3 spans 13 amino acids. V lost 0 bases and J 5 bases, leaving 8 bases between the germline ends. Looked up from germline, CDR1 is SGHRS and CDR2 is YFSETQ. Material for sequencing was peripheral blood. V is TRBV5-1 and J is TRBJ2-5; TRBD1 is a possible D gene (5 bases). The sequence was obtained from a man aged 40-55 years with active or convalescent COVID-19. CDR3 nucleotides: TGCGCCAGCAGCTTGGAAGGGGTCGAGACCCAGTACTTC. Translated, it gives CASSLEGVETQYF.